The sample holds many counts of the clone carrying this T cell receptor beta chain. The sample belongs to a study of metastatic and nonmetastatic thyroid tumors. Study summary: Repertoire data that came from the blood and tumor or nodule tissue of malignant and benign thyroid patients were compared.

Methods used by the authors: A papillary thyroid cancer distant-metastasis classifier was built from CDR3 differences across clinicopathological groups. TCRdb reassembled clones from the PCR reads with MiXCR. None of the V and J calls come from the authors' own analysis; TCRdb made them. The sample has roughly 15,000 clones, approximately 25% seen once; the top ten hold 22%. Thyroid surgery was performed in patients who had received no treatment beforehand. Germline CDR1 reads DFQATT; CDR2 reads SNEGSKA (reference sequence). V lost 0 bases to trimming and J lost 4 bases, with 15 bases between them. The CDR3 runs 15 residues.

The rearrangement joins TRBV20-1 to TRBJ1-2, with D maybe TRBD1 (6 bases). This receptor was identified in a female donor with papillary thyroid cancer or a benign thyroid nodule (not recorded which). Some clones in this sample may be carry-over from other donors' samples. The specimen was tumor tissue. The CDR3 loop reads CSAREGTPIVYGYTF. The CDR3 DNA reads TGCAGTGCTAGAGAAGGGACACCTATCGTCTATGGCTACACCTTC.